This T cell receptor beta chain was identified in a study of cytomegalovirus exposure and HLA in healthy donors. Overall study context: The platform used for the roughly 110 validation repertoires matched that of the 666 first-cohort repertoires, a later analysis reported.

The donors were part of the roughly 110-subject validation cohort, which stood apart from the roughly 700-subject first cohort. Only in-frame clones appear in the TCRdb table, and some are missing; sequencing was by immunoSEQ multiplex PCR. The profile shows tens of thousands of clones, 89% of them singletons. Sequencing input: PBMCs. The TCR comes from a woman aged 18-29 years in good health and CMV-seronegative.

The CDR3 bases are TGTGCCAGCAGCCAAAACAGGGGATTTATCTCACCCCTCCACTTT. Its protein is CASSQNRGFISPLHF. The chain recombines TRBV14 with TRBJ1-6; the match to TRBD1 covers 7 bases. V was clipped by 2 bases and J by 10 bases; unmatched bases: 8. Germline lookup yields CDR1 SGHDN and CDR2 FVKESK. This CDR3 is 15 amino acids long.